Following are 15 T cell receptor beta chains from one sample sequenced in a study of prognosis after radiotherapy for stage I lung cancer. Genomic DNA was subjected to two-round multiplex PCR for amplification of TCR beta CDR3. TRBV and TRBJ genes each had their own specific primers in first-round PCR. TCRdb re-analysed the multiplex PCR reads in MiXCR, keeping a single row per CDR3 protein. This sample yields 20,000 to 25,000 distinct CDR3 sequences, of which less than 50% are seen a single time; 25% to 35% belongs to the top ten. The sequencing used PBMCs, collected before or after stereotactic body radiation therapy (not recorded which). The receptors stem from a donor over 45 with non-small cell lung cancer.

This clonotype turned up a few times. The chain is built from TRBV7-6 and TRBJ1-5; TRBD1 matches 10 bases. This CDR3 contains 16 residues. CDR1 SGHVS and CDR2 FNYEAQ come from the germline V gene. J lost 0 bases, V lost 1 base, and 0 bases had no gene match. DNA of the CDR3: TGTGCCAGCAGCTTAGGACAGGGGGCTAGCAATCAGCCCCAGCATTTT. Amino acid sequence: CASSLGQGASNQPQHF.

Points on this clonotype: It differs at one base from a far larger clone, so likely a read error. This chain connects TRBV2 to TRBJ2-6, with a tentative D call TRBD2 (6 bases). Germline assignment: CDR1 SNHLY and CDR2 FYNNEI. CDR3 size: 12 residues. CDR3 amino acids: CASSESITRGYF. CDR3 DNA sequence: TGTGCCAGCAGTGAATCCATTACTCGGGGGTACTTC.

This clonotype was detected many times. V gene TRBV7-2 combines with J gene TRBJ2-5, with D unclear. Germline V CDR1 and CDR2: SGHTA, FQGNSA. V gave up 2 bases and J gave up 2 bases, with 9 bases separating them. The CDR3 spans 14 residues. This CDR3 reads CASSLWASQETQYF. For the CDR3, the DNA is TGTGCCAGCAGCTTATGGGCCAGTCAAGAGACCCAGTACTTC.

Within the sample, this clonotype is medium-sized. V gene TRBV2 combines with J gene TRBJ1-6; perhaps TRBD1 as D (6 bases). Germline lookup yields CDR1 SNHLY and CDR2 FYNNEI. The CDR3 length is 12 residues. V was pared by 7 bases and J by 10 bases, with 11 bases between. The CDR3 protein is CASMGARSPLHF. CDR3 DNA sequence: TGTGCCAGCATGGGGGCACGGTCACCCCTCCACTTT.

This clonotype is judged medium-sized. V is TRBV27 and J is TRBJ1-6; D unresolved. The germline V and J ends were trimmed by 0 bases and 0 bases, with 6 bases remaining between them. Germline CDR1 and CDR2: MNHEY and SMNVEV (reference sequence). The CDR3 covers 16 residues. The CDR3 region is CASSLSAISYNSPLHF. CDR3 coding DNA: TGTGCCAGCAGTTTATCGGCAATCTCCTATAATTCACCCCTCCACTTT.

The chain links TRBV5-1 to TRBJ1-2, with 8 nucleotides matching TRBD1. This CDR3 comprises 15 residues. Looked up from germline, CDR1 is SGHRS and CDR2 is YFSETQ. V gave up 0 bases and J gave up 7 bases; unmatched junction bases: 8. The CDR3 protein is CASSLAQGARSGYTF. In DNA, the CDR3 is TGCGCCAGCAGCTTGGCCCAGGGGGCAAGGAGTGGCTACACCTTC.

As for this clonotype: This may come from a read error, since a much larger clone is one base off. The V gene is TRBV9, the J gene TRBJ1-1, with D unclear. V lost 3 bases to trimming and J lost 1 base, with 10 bases between them. This CDR3 has 14 amino acids. Germline-derived CDR1 and CDR2 are SGDLS and YYNGEE. CDR3 amino acids: CASSAVHWNTEAFF. CDR3 sequence (DNA): TGTGCCAGCAGCGCTGTACACTGGAACACTGAAGCTTTCTTT.

The rearrangement links TRBV27 to TRBJ1-5; no firm D call. CDR3 length: 12 amino acids. The germline gives CDR1 MNHEY, CDR2 SMNVEV (reference sequence). V lost 6 bases and J lost 12, with 15 bases in between. The CDR3 sequence: CASSHTDGHQHF. DNA of the CDR3: TGTGCCAGCAGCCATACTGACGGGCACCAGCATTTT.

The gene calls are TRBV12-5 and TRBJ2-2; D unclear. Germline CDR1 is LGHNT and CDR2 is FRNRAP. V was clipped by 1 base and J by 5 bases, with 14 bases between them. The CDR3 runs to 16 residues. The CDR3 DNA sequence: TGTGCTAGTGGTTTGGAAGGGCAGCTCCTGACCGGGGAGCTGTTTTTT. It is translated as CASGLEGQLLTGELFF.

Concerning this clonotype: This sequence is one base from a far larger clone and is likely a read error. V is TRBV6-9 and J is TRBJ2-5; D is possibly TRBD2 (6 bases). The germline V and J ends were trimmed by 3 bases and 1 base, with 18 bases remaining between them. The germline gives CDR1 MNHGY, CDR2 SVAAGI. The CDR3 spans 17 residues. The CDR3: CASSYQGGVSRQETQYF. The CDR3 nucleotides read TGTGCCAGCAGTTACCAAGGCGGGGTATCCCGCCAAGAGACCCAGTACTTC.

This clonotype was detected a few times. V and J are TRBV24-1 and TRBJ2-1; 7 positions match TRBD1. This CDR3 spans 16 amino acids. The ends lost 3 bases at V and 0 bases at J; junction bases unmatched: 4. In germline, CDR1 is KGHDR, CDR2 SFDVKD. CDR3 in amino acids: CATSDRDSSSYNEQFF. CDR3 coding DNA: TGTGCCACCAGTGATAGGGACAGTAGCTCCTACAATGAGCAGTTCTTC.

For this clonotype: Only one base separates this from a far larger clonotype, so it likely reflects a read error. The V call is TRBV6-9, the J call TRBJ2-7, with 9 bases that match TRBD1. Germline V gene lookup returns CDR1 MNHGY and CDR2 SVAAGI. CDR3 length: 14 amino acids. V lost 9 bases to trimming and J lost 7 bases; unmatched junction nucleotides: 13. The CDR3 region is CASRNRDRVQEQYF. DNA of the CDR3: TGTGCCAGTAGGAACCGGGACAGGGTCCAAGAGCAGTACTTC.

This clonotype was found many times. V and J are TRBV4-3 and TRBJ2-3; D call uncertain. Trimming pared 2 bases from V and 2 bases from J, leaving 5 bases between. CDR1 LGHNA and CDR2 YSLEER come from the germline V gene. The CDR3 extends over 13 amino acids. In DNA, the CDR3 is TGCGCCAGCAGCCAAAACCCCACAGATACGCAGTATTTT. It translates to CASSQNPTDTQYF.

This clonotype was recorded at least ten times. The chain links TRBV5-4 to TRBJ1-2; 7 bases are a match to TRBD1. There are 14 residues in the CDR3. CDR1 is SGHNT and CDR2 is YYREEE in the germline V gene (reference sequence). Trimming cost V 4 bases and J 0 bases; bases outside gene matches: 3. The CDR3 nucleotides are TGTGCCAGCAGCCCCGGGACAGCTAACTATGGCTACACCTTC. It is translated as CASSPGTANYGYTF.

V usage is TRBV24-1 and J usage is TRBJ1-5; possibly TRBD1 for D (6 bases). This CDR3 has 14 amino acids. The germline CDR1 and CDR2 sequences are KGHDR and SFDVKD. V shed 5 bases and J shed 8 bases, with 15 bases lying between them. CDR3 region: CATSGKGVGKPQHF. The DNA of the CDR3 is TGTGCCACCAGTGGAAAGGGGGTGGGTAAGCCCCAGCATTTT.